Each of the 15 T cell receptor beta chains below was sequenced from the same sample in a study of regulatory T cells in long-lasting Graves disease. Time point denoted: newly diagnosed GD, antithyroid drugs for less than 3 months. Researchers made the TCR library from RNA that was extracted from PBMCs. Arm-PCR with iRepertoire HTBI primers amplified the CDR3 regions for these TCR beta libraries. TCRdb reprocessed the multiplex PCR reads via MiXCR and lists one record per CDR3 protein. The sample includes fewer than 450,000 distinct CDR3 sequences, approximately 16% seen only once; the top ten take over 7.5%. These records were also assigned to another study, of T cells in Graves' hyperthyroidism and ophthalmopathy.

The specimen comprised peripheral blood mononuclear cells (PBMCs), sampled at new diagnosis, from a patient treated with antithyroid drugs. The receptor source for this set is a woman between 35 and 50 years old with Graves disease.

This chain connects TRBV29-1 to TRBJ1-1; no reliable D call. The CDR3 consists of 12 residues. Germline V gene lookup returns CDR1 SQVTM and CDR2 ANQGSEA. V was shortened by 7 bases and J by 4 bases, with 13 bases between the two germline ends. CDR3 sequence reads: CSDGMGFTEAFF. The CDR3 nucleotides read TGCAGCGATGGGATGGGGTTCACTGAAGCTTTCTTT.

This clonotype was seen at least ten times. The rearrangement uses TRBV11-2 and TRBJ2-5; 12 nucleotides align to TRBD2. After removal of 7 bases from V and 4 bases from J, the junction contained 10 bases not matched to a gene. The germline gives CDR1 SGHAT, CDR2 FQNNGV. The CDR3 is 16 amino acids. In DNA form, the CDR3 reads TGTGCCAGCACCGGAACGAGACTAGCGGGAGTAGAGACCCAGTACTTC. It yields the protein CASTGTRLAGVETQYF.

Ten or more counts support this clonotype. The chain combines TRBV30 with TRBJ2-7; D not certain. The CDR3 length is 13 residues. CDR1 and CDR2 (germline): GTSNPN, SVGIG (reference sequence). The ends were cut back, 0 bases at V and 1 base at J, with 7 bases in the middle. CDR3 nucleotide sequence: TGTGCCTGGAGTGTAGGGCCTTCCTACGAGCAGTACTTC. It encodes CAWSVGPSYEQYF.

This clonotype was detected a few times. This sequence joins TRBV19 and TRBJ1-1; a possible D gene is TRBD1 (5 bases). Germline V gene data show CDR1 as LNHDA and CDR2 as SQIVND (reference sequence). This CDR3 comprises 13 residues. With 7 bases removed from V and 5 bases from J, the gap between germline ends came to 14 bases. Here the CDR3 reads CASIKQGGTEAFF. Written as DNA, the CDR3 is TGTGCCAGTATTAAGCAGGGTGGAACTGAAGCTTTCTTT.

This clonotype was seen ten or more times. J is TRBJ2-5 and V is TRBV11-2; 10 bases line up with TRBD2. Germline V gene sequence: CDR1 SGHAT, CDR2 FQNNGV. This CDR3 is 16 amino acids long. The V and J ends lost 5 bases and 4 bases, in that order; junction bases with no gene match: 10. The CDR3 sequence: CASSNYLAGARETQYF. CDR3 coding DNA: TGTGCCAGCAGCAACTACCTAGCGGGAGCGCGAGAGACCCAGTACTTC.

This clonotype came up many times. The rearrangement uses TRBV28 and TRBJ2-5; a possible D gene is TRBD2 (6 bases). With 10 bases removed from V and 5 bases from J, the gap between germline ends came to 23 bases. CDR1 MDHEN and CDR2 SYDVKM come from the germline V gene. The CDR3 consists of 15 residues. The CDR3 sequence: CATSSRAPGRETQYF. Here the CDR3 DNA reads TGTGCCACCTCCTCCCGGGCTCCTGGGAGGGAGACCCAGTACTTC.

This clonotype was counted at least ten times. The gene calls are TRBV12-3 or TRBV12-4 and TRBJ2-3; D gene ambiguous. Between the trimmed V and J ends, which lost 4 bases and 4 bases, there was a span of 9 bases. The CDR3 sequence is 13 residues long. CDR3 sequence reads: CASSSNSPDTQYF. CDR3 coding DNA: TGTGCCAGCAGTTCTAATAGCCCAGATACGCAGTATTTT.

This clonotype was found many times. The rearrangement uses TRBV9 and TRBJ2-7; 8 nucleotides align to TRBD2. The J segment lost 4 bases and the V segment lost 1 base, leaving 7 bases of the junction unmatched. The CDR3 sequence is 15 residues long. Per the germline V gene, CDR1 is SGDLS and CDR2 is YYNGEE. The CDR3 is CASSVTAGDIYEQYF. The CDR3 nucleotides are TGTGCCAGCAGCGTAACAGCGGGAGATATTTACGAGCAGTACTTC.

The rearrangement joins TRBV20-1 to TRBJ1-4, with TRBD1 matching 8 bases. The CDR3 spans 16 residues. Losses at the gene ends were 1 base for V and 4 bases for J; bases not matched to a gene: 8. From germline, CDR1 is DFQATT and CDR2 SNEGSKA (reference sequence). DNA of the CDR3: TGCAGTGCTAGAGGTCCTGCGGGACAGGTTAATGAAAAACTGTTTTTT. This encodes CSARGPAGQVNEKLFF.

About this clonotype: Just one base apart from a much larger clone, this may be a read error. The gene calls are TRBV6-5 and TRBJ2-7, with 7 positions matching TRBD1. Germline V gene data show CDR1 as MNHEY and CDR2 as SVGAGI. The CDR3 consists of 15 residues. CDR3 sequence: CTSSYSTTGSYEQYF. The CDR3 DNA reads as TGTACCAGCAGTTACTCGACGACAGGGTCCTACGAGCAGTACTTC.

This clonotype was seen only a few times. The V gene is TRBV19, the J gene TRBJ2-7, with D possibly TRBD2 on 5 matching bases. Trimming took 0 bases from V and 3 from J, leaving 12 bases between them. Looked up from germline, CDR1 is LNHDA and CDR2 is SQIVND (reference sequence). The CDR3 spans 15 residues. CDR3 amino acids: CASSIEGSVSYEQYF. In DNA form, the CDR3 reads TGTGCCAGTAGTATAGAAGGGAGTGTTAGCTACGAGCAGTACTTC.

The genes are TRBV6-2 or TRBV6-3 and TRBJ2-3; unclear D gene. The CDR3 covers 16 residues. Germline lookup yields CDR1 MNHEY and CDR2 SVGEGT. Trimming shortened V by 2 bases and J by 0 bases, and 12 bases separated the two germline ends. CDR3 in DNA: TGTGCCAGCAGTTACCTCGGGTCTCAAAGCACAGATACGCAGTATTTT. Its protein product is CASSYLGSQSTDTQYF.

As concerns this clonotype: A much larger clone lies one base from this, so it may be a read error. The rearrangement links TRBV28 to TRBJ1-4, with 7 bases that match TRBD1. The germline V gene has CDR1 MDHEN and CDR2 SYDVKM. The trim removed 0 bases at V and 8 bases at J, leaving 15 bases unmatched. The CDR3 runs to 18 residues. CDR3 coding DNA: TGTGCCAGCAGTTTATGCCCCTCGAGGCAGGGGGTTCTCGAAAAACTGTTTTTT. As protein: CASSLCPSRQGVLEKLFF.

This clonotype was observed a single time. CDR3 protein: CASSRGQSGANVLTF. The CDR3 region has the DNA TGTGCCAGCAGTCGGGGACAGTCTGGGGCCAACGTCCTGACTTTC. The gene calls are TRBV25-1 and TRBJ2-6, with 7 bases that match TRBD1. In germline, CDR1 is MGHDK, CDR2 SYGVNS. V shed 5 bases, J shed 1 base, and the junction held 2 bases outside the gene matches. The CDR3 sequence is 15 residues long.

The rearrangement uses TRBV20-1 and TRBJ2-1, with 7 bases that match TRBD2. J was trimmed by 8 bases and V by 0 bases; bases with no gene match: 10. Germline CDR1 and CDR2: DFQATT and SNEGSKA (reference sequence). The length of the CDR3 is 15 residues. CDR3 DNA: TGCAGTGCTAGAGATCCCAAGGGAGGGCCGTATGAGCAGTTCTTC. Residues: CSARDPKGGPYEQFF.